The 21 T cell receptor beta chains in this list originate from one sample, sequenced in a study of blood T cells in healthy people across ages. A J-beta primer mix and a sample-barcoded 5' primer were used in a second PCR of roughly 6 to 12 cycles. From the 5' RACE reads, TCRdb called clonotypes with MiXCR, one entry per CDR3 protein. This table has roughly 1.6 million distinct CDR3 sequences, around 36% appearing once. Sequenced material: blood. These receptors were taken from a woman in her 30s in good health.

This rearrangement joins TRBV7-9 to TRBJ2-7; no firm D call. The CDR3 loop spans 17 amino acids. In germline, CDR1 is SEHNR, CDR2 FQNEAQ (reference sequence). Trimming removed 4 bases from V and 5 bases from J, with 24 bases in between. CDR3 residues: CASSSQILTVQPHEQYF. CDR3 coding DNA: TGTGCCAGCAGCTCCCAAATACTAACGGTCCAACCCCACGAGCAGTACTTC.

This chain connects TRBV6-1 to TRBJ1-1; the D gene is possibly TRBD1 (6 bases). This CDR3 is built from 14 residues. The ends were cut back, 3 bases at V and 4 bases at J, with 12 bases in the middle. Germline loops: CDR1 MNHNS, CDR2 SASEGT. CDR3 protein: CASSDRGLRTEAFF. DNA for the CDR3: TGTGCCAGCAGTGACCGGGGGCTTCGCACTGAAGCTTTCTTT.

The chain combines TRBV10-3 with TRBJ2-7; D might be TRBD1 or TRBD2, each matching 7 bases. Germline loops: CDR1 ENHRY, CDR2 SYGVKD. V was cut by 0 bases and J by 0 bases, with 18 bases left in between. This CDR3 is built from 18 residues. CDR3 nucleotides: TGTGCCATCAGTGAGTCAGCGGGGACAGTGGGGAACTCCTACGAGCAGTACTTC. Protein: CAISESAGTVGNSYEQYF.

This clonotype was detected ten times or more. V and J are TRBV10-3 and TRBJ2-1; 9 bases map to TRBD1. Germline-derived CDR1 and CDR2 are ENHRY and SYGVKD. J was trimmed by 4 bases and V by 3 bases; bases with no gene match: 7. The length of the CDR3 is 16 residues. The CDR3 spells CAISEGGTGWYNEQFF. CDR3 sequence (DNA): TGTGCCATCAGTGAAGGGGGGACAGGGTGGTACAATGAGCAGTTCTTC.

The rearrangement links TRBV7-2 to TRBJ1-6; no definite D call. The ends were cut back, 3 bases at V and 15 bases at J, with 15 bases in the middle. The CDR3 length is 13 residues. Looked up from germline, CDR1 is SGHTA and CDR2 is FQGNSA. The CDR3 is CASSFAEGGFLHF. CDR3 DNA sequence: TGTGCCAGCAGCTTTGCCGAGGGCGGATTCCTCCACTTT.

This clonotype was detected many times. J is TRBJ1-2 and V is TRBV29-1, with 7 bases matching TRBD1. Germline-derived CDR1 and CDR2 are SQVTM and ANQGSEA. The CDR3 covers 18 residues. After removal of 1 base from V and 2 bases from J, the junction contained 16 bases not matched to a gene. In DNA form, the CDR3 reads TGCAGCGTTGAAGTCTACTACCGACACGGGACAGAAAACTATGGCTACACCTTC. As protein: CSVEVYYRHGTENYGYTF. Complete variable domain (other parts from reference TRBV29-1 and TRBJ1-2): SAVISQKPSRDICQRGTSLTIQCQVDSQVTMMFWYRQQPGQSLTLIATANQGSEATYESGFVIDKFPISRPNLTFSTLTVSNMSPEDSSIYLCSVEVYYRHGTENYGYTFGSGTRLTVV.

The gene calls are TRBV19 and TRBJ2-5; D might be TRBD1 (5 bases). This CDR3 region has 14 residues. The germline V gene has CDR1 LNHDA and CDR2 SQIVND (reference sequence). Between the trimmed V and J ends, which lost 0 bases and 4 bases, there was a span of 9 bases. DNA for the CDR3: TGTGCCAGTAGTATAGAGGACAAGCGAGAGACCCAGTACTTC. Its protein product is CASSIEDKRETQYF.

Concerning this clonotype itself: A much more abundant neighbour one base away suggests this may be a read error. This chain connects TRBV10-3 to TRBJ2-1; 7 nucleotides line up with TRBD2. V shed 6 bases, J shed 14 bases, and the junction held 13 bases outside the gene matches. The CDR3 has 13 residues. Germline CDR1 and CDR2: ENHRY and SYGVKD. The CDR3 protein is CAIRPREADGEFF. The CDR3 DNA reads TGTGCCATCAGGCCACGGGAGGCTGATGGGGAGTTCTTC.

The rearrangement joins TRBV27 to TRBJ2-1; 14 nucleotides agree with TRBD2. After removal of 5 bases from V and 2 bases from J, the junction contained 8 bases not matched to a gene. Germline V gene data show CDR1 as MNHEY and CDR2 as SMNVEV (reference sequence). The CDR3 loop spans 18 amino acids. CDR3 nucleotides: TGTGCCAGCAGTGGGGGACTAGCGGGAGCCCTTACCTACAATGAGCAGTTCTTC. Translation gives CASSGGLAGALTYNEQFF.

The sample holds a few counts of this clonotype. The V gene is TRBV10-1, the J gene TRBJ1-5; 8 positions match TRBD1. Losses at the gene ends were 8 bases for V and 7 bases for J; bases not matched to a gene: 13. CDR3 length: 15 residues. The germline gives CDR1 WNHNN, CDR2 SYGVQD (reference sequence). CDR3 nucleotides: TGCGCCAGCTGCCCATCGGACAGGGTTGGGCAGCCCCAGCATTTT. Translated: CASCPSDRVGQPQHF.

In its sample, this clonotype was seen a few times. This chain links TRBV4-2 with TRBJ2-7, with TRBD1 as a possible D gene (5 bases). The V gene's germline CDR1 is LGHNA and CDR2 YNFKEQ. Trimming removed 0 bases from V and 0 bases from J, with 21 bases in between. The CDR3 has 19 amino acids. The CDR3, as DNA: TGTGCCAGCAGCCAAGAGGTAGGAGACAGCACTGAAATCTCCTACGAGCAGTACTTC. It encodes CASSQEVGDSTEISYEQYF.

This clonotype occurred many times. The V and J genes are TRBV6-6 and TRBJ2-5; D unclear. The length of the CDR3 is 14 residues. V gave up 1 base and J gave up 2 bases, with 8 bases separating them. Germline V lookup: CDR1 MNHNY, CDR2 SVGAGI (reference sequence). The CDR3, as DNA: TGTGCCAGCAGTTACTGGATTTCTCAAGAGACCCAGTACTTC. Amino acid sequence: CASSYWISQETQYF.

CDR3 DNA: TGTGCCAGCAGTTCTCTGGGACAGGGGGATCGGCAGCCCCAGCATTTT. This encodes CASSSLGQGDRQPQHF. The chain uses TRBV6-5 and TRBJ1-5, with 11 nucleotides matching TRBD1. J was trimmed by 7 bases and V by 4 bases; bases with no gene match: 9. CDR3 length equals 16 residues. Germline V CDR1 and CDR2: MNHEY, SVGAGI.

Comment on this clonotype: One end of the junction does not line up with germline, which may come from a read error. CDR3 DNA sequence: TGTGCCAGCAATTACTTCGGGGACCCGAGGGGCTACACCTTC. Translation gives CASNYFGDPRGYTF. This chain links TRBV6-5 with TRBJ1-2; tentatively, D is TRBD1 (5 bases). Germline CDR1 is MNHEY and CDR2 is SVGAGI. CDR3 length: 14 residues.

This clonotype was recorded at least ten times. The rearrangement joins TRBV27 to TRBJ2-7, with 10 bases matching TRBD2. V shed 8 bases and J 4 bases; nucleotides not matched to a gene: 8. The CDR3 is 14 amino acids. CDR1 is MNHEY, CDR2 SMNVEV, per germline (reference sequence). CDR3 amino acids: CASASGRAYYEQYF. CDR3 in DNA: TGTGCCAGCGCGAGCGGGAGGGCCTATTACGAGCAGTACTTC.

The CDR3 region is CASSLEPDRVGRGYTF. CDR3 in DNA: TGTGCCAGCAGCTTAGAGCCAGACAGGGTAGGAAGGGGCTACACCTTC. The J gene is TRBJ1-2, the V gene TRBV7-8; 7 bases fit TRBD1. The trim removed 1 base at V and 8 bases at J, leaving 13 bases unmatched. The CDR3 spans 16 residues. Germline values: CDR1 SGHVS, CDR2 FQNEAQ.

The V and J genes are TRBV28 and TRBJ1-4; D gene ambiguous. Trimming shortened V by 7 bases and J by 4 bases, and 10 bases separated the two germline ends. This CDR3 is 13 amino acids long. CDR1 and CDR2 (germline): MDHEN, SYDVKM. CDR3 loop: CASKVESNEKLFF. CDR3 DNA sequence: TGTGCCAGCAAGGTAGAAAGTAATGAAAAACTGTTTTTT.

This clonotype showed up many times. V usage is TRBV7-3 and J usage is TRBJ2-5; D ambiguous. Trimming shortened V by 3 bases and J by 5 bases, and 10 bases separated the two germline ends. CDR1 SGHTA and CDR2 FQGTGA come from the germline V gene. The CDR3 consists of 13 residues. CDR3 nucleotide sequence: TGTGCCAGCAGCTTTGGTCGCTTGGAGACCCAGTACTTC. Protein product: CASSFGRLETQYF.

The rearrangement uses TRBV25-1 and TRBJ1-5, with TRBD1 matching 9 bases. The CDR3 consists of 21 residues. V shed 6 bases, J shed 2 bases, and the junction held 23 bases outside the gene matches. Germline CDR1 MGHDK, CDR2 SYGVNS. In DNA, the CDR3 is TGTGCCAGCAGGGGCACGAACTACGGGACAGGGTGGGATATTTGCAATCAGCCCCAGCATTTT. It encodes CASRGTNYGTGWDICNQPQHF.

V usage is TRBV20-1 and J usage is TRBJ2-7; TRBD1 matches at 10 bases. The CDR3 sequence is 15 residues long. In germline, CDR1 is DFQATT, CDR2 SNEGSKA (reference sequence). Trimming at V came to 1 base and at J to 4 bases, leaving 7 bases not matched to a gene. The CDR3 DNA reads TGCAGTGCTAGAGGACAGGGGGCTTTTCTGTACGAGCAGTACTTC. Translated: CSARGQGAFLYEQYF.

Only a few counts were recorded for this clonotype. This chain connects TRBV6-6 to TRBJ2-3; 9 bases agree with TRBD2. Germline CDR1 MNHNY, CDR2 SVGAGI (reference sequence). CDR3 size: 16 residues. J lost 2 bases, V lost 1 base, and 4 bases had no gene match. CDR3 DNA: TGTGCCAGCAGTTACTTGGCGGGGGGGAACACAGATACGCAGTATTTT. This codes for CASSYLAGGNTDTQYF.